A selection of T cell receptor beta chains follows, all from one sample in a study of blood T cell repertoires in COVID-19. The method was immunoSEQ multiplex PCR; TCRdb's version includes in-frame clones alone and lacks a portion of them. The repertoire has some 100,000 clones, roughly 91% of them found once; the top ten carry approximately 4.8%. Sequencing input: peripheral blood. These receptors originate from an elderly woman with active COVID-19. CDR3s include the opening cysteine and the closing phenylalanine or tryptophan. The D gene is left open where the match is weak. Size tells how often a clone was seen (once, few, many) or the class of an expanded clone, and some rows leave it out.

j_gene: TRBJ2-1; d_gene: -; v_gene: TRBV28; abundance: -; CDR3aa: CASSDPQGGSYNEQFF; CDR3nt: TGTGCCAGCAGTGACCCCCAGGGGGGATCCTACAATGAGCAGTTCTTC
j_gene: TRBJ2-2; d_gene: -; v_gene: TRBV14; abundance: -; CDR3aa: CASSQDPRANTGELFF; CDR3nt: TGTGCCAGCAGCCAAGATCCCAGGGCGAACACCGGGGAGCTGTTTTTT
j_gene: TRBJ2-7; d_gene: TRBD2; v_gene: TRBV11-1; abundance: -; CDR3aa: CASTQTLAGSIYEQYF; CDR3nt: TGTGCCAGCACCCAAACCCTAGCGGGATCAATCTACGAGCAGTACTTC
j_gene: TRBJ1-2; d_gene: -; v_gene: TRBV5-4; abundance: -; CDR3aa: CASSSPGGGSFGYTF; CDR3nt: TGTGCCAGCAGCTCCCCGGGGGGGGGTTCTTTTGGCTACACCTTC
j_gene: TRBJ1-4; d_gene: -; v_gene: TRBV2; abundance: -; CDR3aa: CASIRGAGEKLFF; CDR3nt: TGTGCCAGCATCCGGGGGGCCGGTGAAAAACTGTTTTTT
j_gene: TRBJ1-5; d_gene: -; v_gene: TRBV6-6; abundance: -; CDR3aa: CASSYAGSQHF; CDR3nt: TGTGCCAGCAGTTACGCCGGGTCCCAGCATTTT
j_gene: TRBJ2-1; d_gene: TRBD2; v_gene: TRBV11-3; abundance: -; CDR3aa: CASSSWTSGVNNEQFF; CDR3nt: TGTGCCAGCAGCTCGTGGACTAGCGGGGTAAACAATGAGCAGTTCTTC
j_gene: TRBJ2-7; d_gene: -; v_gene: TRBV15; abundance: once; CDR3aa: CATSTNRVYEQYF; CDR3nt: TGTGCCACCAGCACTAACAGGGTCTACGAGCAGTACTTC
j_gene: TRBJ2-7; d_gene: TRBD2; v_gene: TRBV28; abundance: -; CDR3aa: CASSPGLSGRRWEEQYF; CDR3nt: TGTGCCAGCAGCCCCGGTTTGAGCGGGAGGCGATGGGAGGAGCAGTACTTC
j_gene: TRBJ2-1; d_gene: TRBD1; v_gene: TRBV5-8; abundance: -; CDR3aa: CASSPNRGHSYNEQFF; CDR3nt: TGTGCCAGCAGTCCCAACAGGGGGCACTCCTACAATGAGCAGTTCTTC
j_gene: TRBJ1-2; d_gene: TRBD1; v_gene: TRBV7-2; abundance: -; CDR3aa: CASSHDRGSNYGYTF; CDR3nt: TGTGCCAGCAGCCATGACAGGGGTTCTAACTATGGCTACACCTTC
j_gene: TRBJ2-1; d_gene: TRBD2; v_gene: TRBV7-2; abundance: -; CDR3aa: CASTLLPGTSGRVHNEQFF; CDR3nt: TGTGCCAGCACCCTTCTTCCCGGGACTAGCGGGAGGGTCCACAATGAGCAGTTCTTC
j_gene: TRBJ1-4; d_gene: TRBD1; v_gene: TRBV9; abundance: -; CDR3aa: CASSGQGAVGEKLFF; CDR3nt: TGTGCCAGCAGCGGACAGGGGGCGGTCGGAGAAAAACTGTTTTTT
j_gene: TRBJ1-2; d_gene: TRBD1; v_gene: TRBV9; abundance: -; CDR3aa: CASSPGDRGLGYTF; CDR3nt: TGTGCCAGCAGCCCAGGAGACAGGGGGCTCGGCTACACCTTC
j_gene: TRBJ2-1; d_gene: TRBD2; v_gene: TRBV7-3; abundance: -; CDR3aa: CASSSNAGVYNEQFF; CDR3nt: TGTGCCAGCAGTTCCAACGCGGGGGTCTACAATGAGCAGTTCTTC
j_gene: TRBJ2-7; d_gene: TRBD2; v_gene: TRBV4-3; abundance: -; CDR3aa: CASSQDWLAGDYEQYF; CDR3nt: TGCGCCAGCAGCCAAGACTGGCTAGCGGGAGACTACGAGCAGTACTTC
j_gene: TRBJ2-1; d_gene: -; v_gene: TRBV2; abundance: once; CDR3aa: CASSENSQQFF; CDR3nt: TGTGCCAGCAGTGAAAACAGCCAGCAGTTCTTC
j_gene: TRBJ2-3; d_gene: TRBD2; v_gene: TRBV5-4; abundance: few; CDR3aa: CASSLKGLAGGRTDTQYF; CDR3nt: TGTGCCAGCAGCTTAAAAGGACTAGCGGGAGGGCGCACAGATACGCAGTATTTT
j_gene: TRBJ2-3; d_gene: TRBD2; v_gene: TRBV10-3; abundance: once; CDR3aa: CAISDTTSGVTDTQYF; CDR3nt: TGTGCCATCAGTGATACGACTAGCGGTGTCACAGATACGCAGTATTTT
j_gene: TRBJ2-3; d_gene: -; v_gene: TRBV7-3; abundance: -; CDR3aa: CASSVTGTDTQYF; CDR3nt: TGTGCCAGCAGCGTTACAGGGACAGATACGCAGTATTTT
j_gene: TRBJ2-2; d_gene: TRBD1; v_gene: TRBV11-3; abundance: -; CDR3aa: CASSLGTGSTGELFF; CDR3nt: TGTGCCAGCAGCTTAGGGACAGGGTCCACCGGGGAGCTGTTTTTT
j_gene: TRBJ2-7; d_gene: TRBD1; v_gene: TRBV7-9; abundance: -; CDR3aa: CASSPDPGQYEQYF; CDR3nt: TGTGCCAGCAGCCCCGACCCGGGACAGTACGAGCAGTACTTC
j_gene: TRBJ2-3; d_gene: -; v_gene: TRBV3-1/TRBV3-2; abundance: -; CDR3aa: CASSTGSDTQYF; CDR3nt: TGTGCCAGCAGCACAGGCTCTGATACGCAGTATTTT
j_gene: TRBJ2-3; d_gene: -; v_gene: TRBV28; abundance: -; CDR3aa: CASSLFRDTQYF; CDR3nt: TGTGCCAGCAGTTTATTCAGAGATACGCAGTATTTT
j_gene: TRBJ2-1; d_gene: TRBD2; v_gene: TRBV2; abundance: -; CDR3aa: CASRRTSGRVEQFF; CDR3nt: TGTGCCAGCCGGCGCACTAGCGGGAGGGTTGAGCAGTTCTTC
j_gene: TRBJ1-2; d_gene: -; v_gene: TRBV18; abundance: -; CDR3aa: CASSPLTGVNYGYTF; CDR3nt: TGTGCCAGCTCACCACTGACAGGAGTGAACTATGGCTACACCTTC
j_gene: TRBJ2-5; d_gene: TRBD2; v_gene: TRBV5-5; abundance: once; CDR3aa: CASSQTSGRETQYF; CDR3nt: TGTGCCAGCAGTCAGACTAGCGGGAGAGAGACCCAGTACTTC
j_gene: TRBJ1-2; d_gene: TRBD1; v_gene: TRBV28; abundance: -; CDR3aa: CASSFRTGAIVGYTF; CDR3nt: TGTGCCAGCAGTTTCCGGACAGGGGCCATTGTTGGCTACACCTTC
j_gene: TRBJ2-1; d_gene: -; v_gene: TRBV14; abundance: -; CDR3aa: CASSQRNEQFF; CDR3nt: TGTGCCAGCAGCCAACGGAATGAGCAGTTCTTC
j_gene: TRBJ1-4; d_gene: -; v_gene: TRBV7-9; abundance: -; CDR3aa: CASSFVRNEKLFF; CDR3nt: TGTGCCAGCAGCTTTGTCAGGAATGAAAAACTGTTTTTT